The 23 T cell receptor beta chains below come from one sample, sequenced in a study of molecular identifiers for immune sequencing clone quantification. A single record per CDR3 protein comes from TCRdb applying MiXCR to the PCR reads. The data contain a few hundred thousand distinct CDR3 sequences, 25% of them singletons. Sequencing used naive CD8+ T cells from blood, with Jurkat cell RNA spiked in. This sample's subset: FACS-sorted CD8+CD4-CCR7+CD45RA+ naive T cells. The receptors were sampled from a human donor in good health. Some libraries in this study had Jurkat cell RNA spiked in.

There are a few counts of this clonotype. The rearrangement joins TRBV20-1 to TRBJ2-7; the D is unclear. CDR1 is DFQATT, CDR2 SNEGSKA, per germline (reference sequence). The CDR3 has 15 amino acids. V lost 0 bases, J lost 5 bases, and 17 bases lay in between. This chain's CDR3 is CSARETGPRLHEQYF. In DNA form, the CDR3 reads TGCAGTGCTAGAGAGACCGGGCCCCGTCTCCACGAGCAGTACTTC.

In this sample, this clonotype turned up a few times. The chain links TRBV7-9 to TRBJ1-1, with D tentatively TRBD1 (6 bases). Trimming took 4 bases from V and 2 from J, leaving 11 bases between them. The CDR3 spans 14 residues. The germline gives CDR1 SEHNR, CDR2 FQNEAQ (reference sequence). CDR3 nucleotide sequence: TGTGCCAGCAGCTCGGACAGCGGTAACACTGAAGCTTTCTTT. Its translation: CASSSDSGNTEAFF.

The chain is built from TRBV24-1 and TRBJ2-1, with D maybe TRBD1 (5 bases). V lost 0 bases to trimming and J lost 0 bases, with 8 bases between them. This CDR3 is built from 16 residues. Germline CDR1 and CDR2: KGHDR and SFDVKD. The CDR3 reads CATSDLSGPSYNEQFF. Written as DNA, the CDR3 is TGTGCCACCAGTGATTTGTCAGGGCCCTCCTACAATGAGCAGTTCTTC.

This chain connects TRBV9 to TRBJ2-5; tentatively, D is TRBD1 (6 bases). Per germline, CDR1 SGDLS and CDR2 YYNGEE. The V end lost 0 bases, the J end lost 5 bases, and 14 bases lay between the germline ends. This CDR3 spans 15 amino acids. CDR3 DNA: TGTGCCAGCAGCGTAGTGGGGGCTGGTGGCGAGACCCAGTACTTC. Translated, it gives CASSVVGAGGETQYF.

This clonotype was found many times. The J gene is TRBJ2-1, the V gene TRBV7-9; TRBD2 is a possible D gene (5 bases). Germline values: CDR1 SEHNR, CDR2 FQNEAQ (reference sequence). V was cut by 5 bases and J by 5 bases, with 13 bases left in between. The length of the CDR3 is 14 residues. The CDR3 nucleotides read TGTGCCAGCAGCGAAGTCTGGAGGAACAATGAGCAGTTCTTC. It translates to CASSEVWRNNEQFF.

Note on this clonotype: A much larger clonotype is one base distant, so this may be a read error. The genes are TRBV7-9 and TRBJ2-3; TRBD2 agrees at 7 bases. From germline, CDR1 is SEHNR and CDR2 FQNEAQ (reference sequence). The CDR3 extends over 14 amino acids. The V segment lost 5 bases and the J segment 4 bases; nucleotides outside the gene matches: 6. Here the CDR3 reads CASSPDTSADTQYF. CDR3 coding DNA: TGTGCCAGCAGCCCCGATACTAGCGCAGATACGCAGTATTTT. The variable domain in full, completed from reference TRBV7-9 and TRBJ2-3, reads DTGVSQNPRHKITKRGQNVTFRCDPISEHNRLYWYRQTLGQGPEFLTYFQNEAQLEKSRLLSDRFSAERPKGSFSTLEIQRTEQGDSAMYLCASSPDTSADTQYFGPGTRLTVL.

The sample holds one count of this clonotype. The chain links TRBV19 to TRBJ2-3; 10 positions match TRBD1. The germline V gene has CDR1 LNHDA and CDR2 SQIVND (reference sequence). V was pared by 5 bases and J by 4 bases, with 6 bases of the junction left unmatched. The CDR3 spans 15 residues. CDR3 DNA: TGTGCCAGTAGTGTCGGGACAGGGGTGGCAGATACGCAGTATTTT. Translated: CASSVGTGVADTQYF.

On this clonotype: Compared with germline, one end of the junction differs, possibly owing to a read error. The chain links TRBV5-4 to TRBJ2-5; 15 bases fit TRBD2. The CDR3 sequence is 19 residues long. Germline V gene lookup returns CDR1 SGHNT and CDR2 YYREEE (reference sequence). Here the CDR3 reads CASSLPGTSGGTLQETQCF. CDR3 coding DNA: TGTGCCAGCAGCTTGCCCGGGACTAGCGGGGGGACCCTCCAAGAGACCCAGTGCTTC.

A remark on this clonotype: A much larger clone lies a single base off, so this may be a read error. The chain carries TRBV12-3 or TRBV12-4 and TRBJ2-5; D not resolved. V lost 3 bases and J lost 4, with 15 bases in between. CDR3 length: 15 amino acids. The CDR3 sequence is CASSFSANTRETQYF. The CDR3 nucleotides read TGTGCCAGCAGTTTTTCCGCTAATACACGAGAGACCCAGTACTTC.

This clonotype was found once. A read error may explain this, as a much larger clone is one base away. The chain carries TRBV5-4 and TRBJ2-3, with TRBD2 matching 8 bases. The length of the CDR3 is 18 residues. Germline assignment: CDR1 SGHNT and CDR2 YYREEE (reference sequence). CDR3 in DNA: TGTGCCAGCAGCTCTGGGATCTCTCAAATAGCGGGGCCGGATATGCAGTATTTT. It translates to CASSSGISQIAGPDMQYF. The whole variable domain, filled in from reference TRBV5-4 and TRBJ2-3, reads ETGVTQSPTHLIKTRGQQVTLRCSSQSGHNTVSWYQQALGQGPQFIFQYYREEENGRGNFPPRFSGLQFPNYSSELNVNALELDDSALYLCASSSGISQIAGPDMQYFGPGTRLTVL.

This clonotype was counted between two and nine times. The J gene is TRBJ2-6, the V gene TRBV24-1; 9 nucleotides align to TRBD1. The germline gives CDR1 KGHDR, CDR2 SFDVKD. CDR3 length: 17 residues. Unmatched junction bases numbered 6, after V lost 4 bases and J lost 3 bases. The CDR3 DNA sequence: TGTGCCACCAGTGACACGGACAGGGGCTATGGGGCCAACGTCCTGACTTTC. Translated: CATSDTDRGYGANVLTF.

The V call is TRBV27, the J call TRBJ1-2; TRBD1 agrees at 7 bases. V was clipped by 4 bases and J by 4 bases; unmatched bases: 12. Germline V gives CDR1 MNHEY, CDR2 SMNVEV (reference sequence). The CDR3 sequence is 16 residues long. The CDR3 is CASSSEPYRDSYGYTF. CDR3 DNA sequence: TGTGCCAGCAGTTCAGAACCCTACCGGGACAGCTATGGCTACACCTTC.

This clonotype was counted a few times. V is TRBV7-2 and J is TRBJ2-1, with 8 bases matching TRBD2. The CDR3 covers 14 residues. V gave up 10 bases and J gave up 5 bases; unmatched junction bases: 10. Per germline, CDR1 SGHTA and CDR2 FQGNSA. The CDR3 sequence: CATRGGMWDNEQFF. The CDR3 nucleotides read TGTGCCACCCGGGGGGGGATGTGGGACAATGAGCAGTTCTTC.

This clonotype was recorded at least ten times. The rearrangement links TRBV30 to TRBJ2-7; maybe TRBD2 (6 bases). This CDR3 comprises 13 residues. The germline V and J ends were trimmed by 0 bases and 3 bases, with 9 bases remaining between them. The germline CDR1 and CDR2 sequences are GTSNPN and SVGIG (reference sequence). CDR3 bases: TGTGCCTGGAGTGTGGCGGAGGGCTACGAGCAGTACTTC. Translated, it gives CAWSVAEGYEQYF. Variable domain in full (rest from reference TRBV30 and TRBJ2-7): SQTIHQWPATLVQPVGSPLSLECTVEGTSNPNLYWYRQAAGRGLQLLFYSVGIGQISSEVPQNLSASRPQDRQFILSSKKLLLSDSGFYLCAWSVAEGYEQYFGPGTRLTVT.

This clonotype was detected once. A much larger clone lies one base from this, so it may be a read error. This chain connects TRBV14 to TRBJ2-3; TRBD2 is a possible D gene (5 bases). This CDR3 contains 16 residues. Germline V lookup: CDR1 SGHDN, CDR2 FVKESK. The CDR3 region is CASRQDMGPAADTQYF. DNA for the CDR3: TGTGCCAGCAGGCAAGACATGGGTCCAGCGGCAGATACGCAGTATTTT.

The chain combines TRBV7-7 with TRBJ2-5; 8 bases line up with TRBD1. This CDR3 has 15 residues. Germline CDR1 SSHAT, CDR2 FNYEAQ (reference sequence). V shed 4 bases and J 1 base; nucleotides not matched to a gene: 5. CDR3 coding DNA: TGTGCCAGCAGCTGGTCAACAGGGGGCCAAGAGACCCAGTACTTC. Protein sequence: CASSWSTGGQETQYF.

This clonotype was seen ten or more times. V is TRBV30 and J is TRBJ2-7; D remains ambiguous. Trimming stripped 3 bases from V and 4 bases from J, with 10 bases between. The CDR3 covers 12 residues. CDR1 GTSNPN and CDR2 SVGIG come from the germline V gene (reference sequence). CDR3 loop: CAWSLGMYEQYF. CDR3 coding DNA: TGTGCCTGGAGCCTGGGGATGTACGAGCAGTACTTC.

This clonotype was seen many times. The V and J genes are TRBV28 and TRBJ1-1, with D tentatively TRBD1 (5 bases). This CDR3 is 15 amino acids long. Trimming cost V 6 bases and J 0 bases, with 14 bases left between them. The germline V gene encodes CDR1 MDHEN and CDR2 SYDVKM. CDR3 bases: TGTGCCAGCAGGGCCGGTTGGGGGGTGAACACTGAAGCTTTCTTT. Its protein product is CASRAGWGVNTEAFF.

Concerning this clonotype: Since a much larger clone is just one base distant, this may be a read error. In this CDR3 the conserved last residue, phenylalanine or tryptophan, is missing, so a read error is likely. J is TRBJ2-1 and V is TRBV6-5, with unresolved D. Trimming stripped 5 bases from V and 7 bases from J, with 18 bases between. Germline V CDR1 and CDR2: MNHEY, SVGAGI. The CDR3 runs to 15 residues. Here the CDR3 reads CASSPSQTLGNEQFL. For the CDR3, the DNA is TGTGCCAGCAGTCCCTCCCAGACTCTCGGTAATGAGCAGTTCCTC.

Many counts were recorded for this clonotype. The CDR3 DNA follows: TGTGCCTGGAGTGGCCGGGACCTAGGCTACGAGCAGTACTTC. This encodes CAWSGRDLGYEQYF. This chain joins TRBV30 and TRBJ2-7; tentatively, D is TRBD1 or TRBD2 (5 bases each). Trimming left V 1 base short and J 3 bases short, with 13 bases between. Germline loops: CDR1 GTSNPN, CDR2 SVGIG (reference sequence). The CDR3 length is 14 residues.

This clonotype showed up just once. This may be a read error, as it is one base from a much larger clone. V is TRBV29-1 and J is TRBJ2-5, with D uncertain. This CDR3 has 14 amino acids. Germline lookup yields CDR1 SQVTM and CDR2 ANQGSEA. V lost 3 bases and J 2 bases, leaving 13 bases between the germline ends. CDR3 nucleotide sequence: TGCAGCGTTGATCTGGGGTTTAAACAAGAGACCCAGTACTTC. This codes for CSVDLGFKQETQYF.

As concerns this clonotype: Because it lacks the conserved phenylalanine or tryptophan at the end, this CDR3 is likely a read error. The chain carries TRBV12-3 or TRBV12-4 and TRBJ2-3, with TRBD1 identical over 7 bases. The CDR3 covers 14 residues. The trim removed 4 bases at V and 1 base at J, leaving 2 bases unmatched. CDR3 nucleotides: TGTGCCAGCAGTTACAGGGGCGGCACAGATACGCAGTATCTT. It is translated as CASSYRGGTDTQYL.

The chain has TRBV14 and TRBJ2-2; no clear D. Germline values: CDR1 SGHDN, CDR2 FVKESK. The CDR3 spans 14 residues. V lost 0 bases, J lost 6 bases, and 8 bases lay in between. The CDR3 DNA sequence: TGTGCCAGCAGCCAAGATATAGGGCCCGGGGAGCTGTTTTTT. Amino acid sequence: CASSQDIGPGELFF. Filled out from reference TRBV14 and TRBJ2-2, the complete variable domain reads EAGVTQFPSHSVIEKGQTVTLRCDPISGHDNLYWYRRVMGKEIKFLLHFVKESKQDESGMPNNRFLAERTGGTYSTLKVQPAELEDSGVYFCASSQDIGPGELFFGEGSRLTVL.